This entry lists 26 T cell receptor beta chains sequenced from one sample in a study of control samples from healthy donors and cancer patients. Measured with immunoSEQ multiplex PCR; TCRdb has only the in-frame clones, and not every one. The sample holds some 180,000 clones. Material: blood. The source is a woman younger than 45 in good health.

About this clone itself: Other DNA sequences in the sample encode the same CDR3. The CDR3 spells CASSLDNQPQHF. CDR3 coding DNA: TGTGCCAGCAGCTTAGACAATCAGCCCCAGCATTTT. This chain links TRBV7-9 with TRBJ1-5; no clear D gene. Germline lookup yields CDR1 SEHNR and CDR2 FQNEAQ (reference sequence). The length of the CDR3 is 12 residues. V was trimmed by 1 base and J by 3 bases, leaving 1 base between them.

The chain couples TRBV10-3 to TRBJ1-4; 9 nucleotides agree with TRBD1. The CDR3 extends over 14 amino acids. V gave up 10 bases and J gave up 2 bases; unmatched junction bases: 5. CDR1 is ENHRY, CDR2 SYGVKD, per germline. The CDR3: CATKTGGTNEKLFF. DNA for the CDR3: TGTGCCACCAAGACAGGGGGTACTAATGAAAAACTGTTTTTT.

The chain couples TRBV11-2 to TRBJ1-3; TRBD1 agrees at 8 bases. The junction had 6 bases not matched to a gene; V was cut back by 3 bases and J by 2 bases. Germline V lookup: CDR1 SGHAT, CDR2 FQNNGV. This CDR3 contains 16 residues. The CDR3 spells CASSFQGAQAGNTIYF. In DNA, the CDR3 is TGTGCCAGCAGCTTCCAGGGGGCGCAGGCTGGAAACACCATATATTTT.

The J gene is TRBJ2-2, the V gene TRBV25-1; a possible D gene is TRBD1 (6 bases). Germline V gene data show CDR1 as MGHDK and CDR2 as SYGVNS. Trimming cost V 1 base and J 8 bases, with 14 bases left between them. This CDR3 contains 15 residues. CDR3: CASSESPPGTGELFF. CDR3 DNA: TGTGCCAGCAGTGAATCCCCTCCAGGGACAGGGGAGCTGTTTTTT. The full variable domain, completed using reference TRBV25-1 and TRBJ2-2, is EADIYQTPRYLVIGTGKKITLECSQTMGHDKMYWYQQDPGMELHLIHYSYGVNSTEKGDLSSESTVSRIRTEHFPLTLESARPSHTSQYLCASSESPPGTGELFFGEGSRLTVL.

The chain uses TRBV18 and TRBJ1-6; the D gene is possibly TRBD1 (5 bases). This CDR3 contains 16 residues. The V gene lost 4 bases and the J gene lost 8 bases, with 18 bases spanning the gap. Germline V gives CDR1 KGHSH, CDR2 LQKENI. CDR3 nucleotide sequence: TGTGCCAGCTCACTTACTCGACCCAGAGGGGATTCACCCCTCCACTTT. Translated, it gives CASSLTRPRGDSPLHF.

The CDR3 nucleotides read TGTGCCAGCAGCGTAGAAGGGGGGAGCTCCTACGAGCAGTACTTC. Protein sequence: CASSVEGGSSYEQYF. The J gene is TRBJ2-7, the V gene TRBV9; D might be TRBD1 or TRBD2, each matching 6 bases. The germline V gene has CDR1 SGDLS and CDR2 YYNGEE. The CDR3 runs 15 residues. V lost 0 bases and J 0 bases, leaving 10 bases between the germline ends.

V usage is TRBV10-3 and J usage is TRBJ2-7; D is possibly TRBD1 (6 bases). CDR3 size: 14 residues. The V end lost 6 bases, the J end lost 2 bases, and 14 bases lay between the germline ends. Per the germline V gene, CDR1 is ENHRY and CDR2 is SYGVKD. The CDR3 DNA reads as TGTGCCATCAGCTCCCTTGCAGGGGCCTACGAGCAGTACTTC. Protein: CAISSLAGAYEQYF.

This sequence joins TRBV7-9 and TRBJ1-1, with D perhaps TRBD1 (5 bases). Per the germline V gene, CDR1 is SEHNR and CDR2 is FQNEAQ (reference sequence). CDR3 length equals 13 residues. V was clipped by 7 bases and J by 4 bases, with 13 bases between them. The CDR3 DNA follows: TGTGCCAGCAAGACGGGGCGAGCCACTGAAGCTTTCTTT. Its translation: CASKTGRATEAFF.

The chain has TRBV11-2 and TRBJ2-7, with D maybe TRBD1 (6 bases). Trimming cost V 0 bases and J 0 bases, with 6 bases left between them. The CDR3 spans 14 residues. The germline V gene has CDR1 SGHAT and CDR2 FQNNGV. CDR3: CASSLEQGSYEQYF. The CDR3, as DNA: TGTGCCAGCAGCTTAGAACAGGGCTCCTACGAGCAGTACTTC.

The CDR3 spells CASSQDPNRLHSNEKLFF. In DNA, the CDR3 is TGCGCCAGCAGCCAAGATCCCAACAGGCTCCACTCTAATGAAAAACTGTTTTTT. The genes are TRBV4-3 and TRBJ1-4; a possible D gene is TRBD1 (5 bases). The CDR3 length is 18 residues. V lost 0 bases and J lost 3, with 17 bases in between. CDR1 is LGHNA, CDR2 YSLEER, per germline.

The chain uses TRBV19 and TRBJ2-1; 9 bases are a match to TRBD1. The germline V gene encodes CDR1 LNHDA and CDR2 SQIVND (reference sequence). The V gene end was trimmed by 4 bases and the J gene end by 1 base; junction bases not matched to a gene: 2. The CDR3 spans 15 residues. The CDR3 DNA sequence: TGTGCCAGTAGTACGGACAGGGGTTCCTACAATGAGCAGTTCTTC. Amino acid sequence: CASSTDRGSYNEQFF.

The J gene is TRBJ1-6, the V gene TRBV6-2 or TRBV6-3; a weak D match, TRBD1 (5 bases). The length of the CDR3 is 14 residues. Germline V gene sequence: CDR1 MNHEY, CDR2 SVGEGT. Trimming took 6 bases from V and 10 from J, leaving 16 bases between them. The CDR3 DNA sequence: TGTGCCAGCAGCCAGACAAACGGGGGGTCACCCCTCCACTTT. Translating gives CASSQTNGGSPLHF.

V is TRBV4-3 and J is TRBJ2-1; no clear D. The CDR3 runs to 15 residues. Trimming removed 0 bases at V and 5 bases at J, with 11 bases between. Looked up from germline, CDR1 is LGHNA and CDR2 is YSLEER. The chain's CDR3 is CASSQEGRSNNEQFF. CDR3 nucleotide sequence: TGCGCCAGCAGCCAAGAGGGCAGGTCTAACAATGAGCAGTTCTTC.

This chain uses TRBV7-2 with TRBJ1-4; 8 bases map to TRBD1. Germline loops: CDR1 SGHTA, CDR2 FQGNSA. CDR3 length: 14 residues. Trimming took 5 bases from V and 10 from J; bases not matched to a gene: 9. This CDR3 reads CASSRGQDSGKLFF. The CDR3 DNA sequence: TGTGCCAGCAGCCGGGGACAGGATTCTGGAAAACTGTTTTTT.

The DNA of the CDR3 is TGTGCCAGCAGCCAAGATTTGGCGGGATTAGCCAAAAACATTCAGTACTTC. As protein: CASSQDLAGLAKNIQYF. J is TRBJ2-4 and V is TRBV4-2; D may be TRBD2 (6 bases). This CDR3 contains 17 residues. The germline V gene has CDR1 LGHNA and CDR2 YNFKEQ. The V and J ends lost 0 bases and 0 bases respectively, with 12 bases between them.

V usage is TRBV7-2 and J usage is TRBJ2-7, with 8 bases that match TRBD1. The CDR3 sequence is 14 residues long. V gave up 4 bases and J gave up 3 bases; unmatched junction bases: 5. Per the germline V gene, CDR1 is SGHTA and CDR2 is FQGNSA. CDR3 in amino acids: CASSYDRGVYEQYF. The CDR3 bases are TGTGCCAGCAGCTACGACAGGGGAGTCTACGAGCAGTACTTC.

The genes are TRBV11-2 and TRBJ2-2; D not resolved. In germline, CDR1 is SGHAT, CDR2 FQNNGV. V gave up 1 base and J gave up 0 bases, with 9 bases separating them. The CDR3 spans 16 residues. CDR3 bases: TGTGCCAGCAGCTTAGTTGGGCATGCGAACACCGGGGAGCTGTTTTTT. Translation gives CASSLVGHANTGELFF.

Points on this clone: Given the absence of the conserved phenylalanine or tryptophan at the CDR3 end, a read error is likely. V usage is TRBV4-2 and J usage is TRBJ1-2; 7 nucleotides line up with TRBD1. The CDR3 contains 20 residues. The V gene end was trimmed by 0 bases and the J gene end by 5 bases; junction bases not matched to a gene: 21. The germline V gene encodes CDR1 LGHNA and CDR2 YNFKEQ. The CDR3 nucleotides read TGTGCCAGCAGCCAAGAGGGGGCAGGGGGGCGCAGCACCAGCCTGTATGGCTACACCCCC. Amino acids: CASSQEGAGGRSTSLYGYTP.

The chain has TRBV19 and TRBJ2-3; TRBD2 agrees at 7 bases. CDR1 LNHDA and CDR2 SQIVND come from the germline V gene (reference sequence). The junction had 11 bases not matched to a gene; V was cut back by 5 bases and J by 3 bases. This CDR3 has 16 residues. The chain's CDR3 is CASSVTGTTTTDTQYF. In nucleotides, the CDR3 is TGTGCCAGTAGTGTAACCGGGACTACCACAACAGATACGCAGTATTTT.

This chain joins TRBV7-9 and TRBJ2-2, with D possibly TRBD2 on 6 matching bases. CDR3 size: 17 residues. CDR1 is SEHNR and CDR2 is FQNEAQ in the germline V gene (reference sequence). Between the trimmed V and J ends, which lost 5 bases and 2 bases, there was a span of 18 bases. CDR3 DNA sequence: TGTGCCAGCAGCAGACTAGTTACGCAGGAAAACACCGGGGAGCTGTTTTTT. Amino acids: CASSRLVTQENTGELFF.

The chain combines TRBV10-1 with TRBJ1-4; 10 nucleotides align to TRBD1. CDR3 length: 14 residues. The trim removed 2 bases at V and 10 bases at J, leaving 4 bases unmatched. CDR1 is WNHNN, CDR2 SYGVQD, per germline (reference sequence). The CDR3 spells CASSEGTGATKLFF. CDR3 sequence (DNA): TGCGCCAGCAGTGAGGGGACAGGGGCGACAAAACTGTTTTTT.

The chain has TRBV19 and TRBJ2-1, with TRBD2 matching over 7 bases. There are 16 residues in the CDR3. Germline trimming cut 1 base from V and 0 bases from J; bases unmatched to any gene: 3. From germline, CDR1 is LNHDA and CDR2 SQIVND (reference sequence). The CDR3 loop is CASSIGSGVSYNEQFF. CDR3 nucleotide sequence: TGTGCCAGTAGTATAGGGAGCGGGGTCTCCTACAATGAGCAGTTCTTC.

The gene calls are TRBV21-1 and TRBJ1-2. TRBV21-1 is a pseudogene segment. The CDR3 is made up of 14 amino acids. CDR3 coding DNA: TGTGCCAGCAGCAAAGTGGGGGGGCGCTATGGCTACACCTTC. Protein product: CASSKVGGRYGYTF.

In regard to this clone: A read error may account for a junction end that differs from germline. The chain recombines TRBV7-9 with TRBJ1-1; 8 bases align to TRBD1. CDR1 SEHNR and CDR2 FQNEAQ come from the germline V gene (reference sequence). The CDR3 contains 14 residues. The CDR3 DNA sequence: TGTGCCAGCAGCTTCCACAGGGGGAACGCTGAAGCTTTCTTT. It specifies CASSFHRGNAEAFF.

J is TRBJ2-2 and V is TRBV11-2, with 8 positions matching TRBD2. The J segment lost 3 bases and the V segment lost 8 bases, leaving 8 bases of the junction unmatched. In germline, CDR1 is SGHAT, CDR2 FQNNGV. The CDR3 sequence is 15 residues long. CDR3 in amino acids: CASSGGAADTGELFF. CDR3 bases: TGTGCCAGCTCCGGGGGGGCCGCTGACACCGGGGAGCTGTTTTTT.

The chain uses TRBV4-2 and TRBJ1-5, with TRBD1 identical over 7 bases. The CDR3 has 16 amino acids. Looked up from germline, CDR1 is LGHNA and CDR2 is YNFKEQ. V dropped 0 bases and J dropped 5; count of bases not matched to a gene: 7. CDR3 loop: CASSQDGGQVDQPQHF. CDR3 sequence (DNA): TGTGCCAGCAGCCAAGATGGTGGACAGGTCGATCAGCCCCAGCATTTT.